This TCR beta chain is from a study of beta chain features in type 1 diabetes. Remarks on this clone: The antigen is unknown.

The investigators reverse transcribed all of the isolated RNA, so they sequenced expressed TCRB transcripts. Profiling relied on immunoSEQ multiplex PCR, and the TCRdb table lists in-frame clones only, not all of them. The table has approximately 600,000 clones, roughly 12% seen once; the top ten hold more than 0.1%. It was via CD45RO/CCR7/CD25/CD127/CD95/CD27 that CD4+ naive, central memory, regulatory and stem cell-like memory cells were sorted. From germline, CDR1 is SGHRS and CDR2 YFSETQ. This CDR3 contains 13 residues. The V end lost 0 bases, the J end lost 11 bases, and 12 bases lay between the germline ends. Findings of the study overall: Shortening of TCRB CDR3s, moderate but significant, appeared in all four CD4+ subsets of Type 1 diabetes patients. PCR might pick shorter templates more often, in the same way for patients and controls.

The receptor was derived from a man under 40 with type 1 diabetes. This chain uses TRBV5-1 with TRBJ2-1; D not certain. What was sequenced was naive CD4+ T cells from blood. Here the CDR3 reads CASSLDGQVKQFF. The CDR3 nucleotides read TGCGCCAGCAGCTTGGATGGGCAGGTGAAGCAGTTCTTC.